A single T cell receptor beta chain is shown here with its context. No antigen is known for it. CDR1 and CDR2 from the germline V gene are GTSNPN and SVGIG (reference sequence). The V gene end was trimmed by 2 bases and the J gene end by 4 bases; junction bases not matched to a gene: 16. This CDR3 has 17 residues. This specimen belongs to a study of CD8 T cells in Susac syndrome. With random hexamers, reverse transcription was performed on about 0.5 to 1 ug of RNA. An immunoSEQ multiplex PCR generated amplified TCR beta CDR3 products spanning 54 Vbeta and 13 Jbeta. TCRdb re-analysed the immunoSEQ multiplex PCR reads in MiXCR, keeping a single row per CDR3 protein. This repertoire shows more than 120,000 distinct CDR3 sequences, roughly 95% found once; its top ten account for 0.075% to 0.1%. The study's findings and limits: The number of individuals included in the study's TCR sequencing and HLA analysis was acknowledged as relatively small.

Through negative isolation, CD4+ and CD8+ T cells were obtained, while TEMRA cells were enriched using FACS. The sequence was obtained from a human donor in good health. Sequencing was carried out using CD4+ T cells from PBMCs. The chain uses TRBV30 and TRBJ1-2, with 7 bases aligning to TRBD1. The CDR3 reads CAWSIQSPGQRFYGYTF. The CDR3 DNA is TGTGCCTGGAGTATACAATCTCCGGGACAGAGATTCTATGGCTACACCTTC.